One and the same sample provided the 25 T cell receptor beta chains below, sequenced in a study of T cells in Graves' hyperthyroidism and ophthalmopathy. The CDR3 regions of TCR beta were amplified from RNA transcripts. The primer set for the first-round RT-PCR of the TCR CDR3 was HTBI. In TCRdb, the multiplex PCR reads were re-called with MiXCR into one record per CDR3 protein. The sample includes about 620,000 distinct CDR3 sequences, about a sixth of them seen just once. Sequenced: blood. The receptors come from a young woman with Graves' hyperthyroidism.

J is TRBJ2-7 and V is TRBV6-1; D uncertain. V lost 1 base and J 2 bases, leaving 9 bases between the germline ends. The CDR3 runs 14 residues. Per the germline V gene, CDR1 is MNHNS and CDR2 is SASEGT. The CDR3 sequence is CASSEGPYAYEQYF. The CDR3 DNA sequence: TGTGCCAGCAGTGAAGGGCCATACGCCTACGAGCAGTACTTC.

This clonotype occurred many times. In DNA form, the CDR3 reads TGTGCCAGCAGCCAAGGGGTAGGGAAGTACTATGGCTACACCTTC. Protein: CASSQGVGKYYGYTF. V and J are TRBV3-1 and TRBJ1-2; D is unresolved. Germline CDR1 is LGHDT and CDR2 is YNNKEL (reference sequence). The CDR3 consists of 15 residues. V dropped 1 base and J dropped 3 bases, with 12 bases sitting between them.

This clonotype was counted at least ten times. The chain carries TRBV7-9 and TRBJ1-2, with TRBD1 identical over 7 bases. V was pared by 5 bases and J by 5 bases, with 11 bases of the junction left unmatched. Germline lookup yields CDR1 SEHNR and CDR2 FQNEAQ (reference sequence). The length of the CDR3 is 15 residues. The CDR3 nucleotides read TGTGCCAGCAGCCCCCAGACAGGGACGAGATATGGCTACACCTTC. As protein: CASSPQTGTRYGYTF. Full variable domain (outside the CDR3, taken from reference TRBV7-9 and TRBJ1-2): DTGVSQNPRHKITKRGQNVTFRCDPISEHNRLYWYRQTLGQGPEFLTYFQNEAQLEKSRLLSDRFSAERPKGSFSTLEIQRTEQGDSAMYLCASSPQTGTRYGYTFGSGTRLTVV.

This clonotype was recorded many times. This chain connects TRBV28 to TRBJ1-5, with D tentatively TRBD1 (5 bases). Per germline, CDR1 MDHEN and CDR2 SYDVKM. The V gene lost 4 bases and the J gene lost 11 bases, with 15 bases spanning the gap. The CDR3 sequence is 13 residues long. The chain's CDR3 is CASSSLRWGTQHF. The CDR3 DNA reads as TGTGCCAGCAGTTCACTCCGGTGGGGGACCCAGCATTTT.

The sample holds many counts of this clonotype. This rearrangement joins TRBV28 to TRBJ2-3; TRBD2 agrees at 8 bases. The germline CDR1 and CDR2 sequences are MDHEN and SYDVKM. This CDR3 spans 17 amino acids. J gave up 3 bases and V 4 bases, and 12 bases lay outside the gene matches. The DNA for the CDR3 is TGTGCCAGCAGTTCCCGATCAGGCGGGAGGATTACAGATACGCAGTATTTT. Amino acid sequence: CASSSRSGGRITDTQYF.

This clonotype was counted only a few times. The chain joins TRBV14 to TRBJ2-7; unclear D gene. Trimming removed 1 base at V and 5 bases at J, with 6 bases between. The CDR3 has 12 residues. The germline gives CDR1 SGHDN, CDR2 FVKESK. CDR3 sequence (DNA): TGTGCCAGCAGCCAAGGAGGTAACGAGCAGTACTTC. Amino acid sequence: CASSQGGNEQYF.

This clonotype occurred many times. The V gene is TRBV7-2, the J gene TRBJ1-1, with D maybe TRBD1 (5 bases). V lost 1 base and J 10 bases, leaving 10 bases between the germline ends. CDR1 SGHTA and CDR2 FQGNSA come from the germline V gene. CDR3 length: 12 residues. The CDR3 is CASSLEGRLAFF. The CDR3 nucleotides are TGTGCCAGCAGCTTAGAGGGGAGGTTAGCTTTCTTT.

Of note for this clonotype: A much larger clone lies one base from this, so it may be a read error. The chain employs TRBV7-3 and TRBJ1-5; weak D call: TRBD1 (6 bases). CDR3 size: 16 residues. V lost 5 bases and J lost 5, with 19 bases in between. Looked up from germline, CDR1 is SGHTA and CDR2 is FQGTGA. Here the CDR3 reads CASSPGGPRAYQPQHF. The CDR3 DNA is TGTGCCAGCAGCCCCGGGGGGCCTCGGGCATATCAGCCCCAGCATTTT.

This clonotype was seen repeatedly, ten times or more. V and J are TRBV2 and TRBJ1-5, with D maybe TRBD1 (6 bases). V lost 9 bases, J lost 6 bases, and 12 bases lay in between. Germline values: CDR1 SNHLY, CDR2 FYNNEI. CDR3 length: 12 amino acids. CDR3: CASAQGRQPQHF. CDR3 DNA sequence: TGTGCCAGTGCCCAGGGGCGTCAGCCCCAGCATTTT.

This clonotype was recorded at least ten times. The rearrangement links TRBV7-8 to TRBJ2-3; TRBD1 aligns across 12 bases. The CDR3 is 15 amino acids. Looked up from germline, CDR1 is SGHVS and CDR2 is FQNEAQ. Trimming took 4 bases from V and 5 from J; bases not matched to a gene: 4. CDR3 DNA: TGTGCCAGCAGCTCCGGGACAGGGGGCGTAGATACGCAGTATTTT. Protein product: CASSSGTGGVDTQYF.

J is TRBJ2-1 and V is TRBV20-1, with D perhaps TRBD2 (6 bases). The CDR3 loop spans 17 amino acids. V dropped 0 bases and J dropped 0 bases, with 15 bases sitting between them. Germline V CDR1 and CDR2: DFQATT, SNEGSKA (reference sequence). CDR3 sequence: CSARDPGEVSSYNEQFF. As DNA, the CDR3 is TGCAGTGCTAGAGACCCCGGGGAGGTAAGCTCCTACAATGAGCAGTTCTTC.

This clonotype was found many times. The rearrangement links TRBV18 to TRBJ2-5; the D gene is possibly TRBD1 (6 bases). V lost 5 bases to trimming and J lost 3 bases, with 10 bases between them. This CDR3 is built from 13 residues. Germline-derived CDR1 and CDR2 are KGHSH and LQKENI. The CDR3 sequence is CASSGRGEETQYF. The CDR3 bases are TGTGCCAGCTCAGGCAGGGGCGAAGAGACCCAGTACTTC.

At least ten counts were recorded for this clonotype. This chain links TRBV29-1 with TRBJ2-5; D is unresolved. This CDR3 spans 13 amino acids. Germline V lookup: CDR1 SQVTM, CDR2 ANQGSEA. V lost 2 bases, J lost 4 bases, and 11 bases lay in between. In DNA form, the CDR3 reads TGCAGCGTTGAAAAGGGTCTTGGAGAGACCCAGTACTTC. It codes for CSVEKGLGETQYF.

This clonotype has just a few counts. The gene calls are TRBV12-3 or TRBV12-4 and TRBJ2-1, with D perhaps TRBD2 (5 bases). The CDR3 is made up of 14 amino acids. The V end was cut by 3 bases, the J end by 5 bases, with 11 bases between. The CDR3 DNA follows: TGTGCCAGCAGTTTTGAACTAGACCACAATGAGCAGTTCTTC. It yields the protein CASSFELDHNEQFF.

This clonotype came up many times. The chain employs TRBV30 and TRBJ2-7; 13 positions agree with TRBD2. Germline trimming cut 2 bases from V and 2 bases from J; bases unmatched to any gene: 12. CDR1 is GTSNPN, CDR2 SVGIG, per germline (reference sequence). The CDR3 sequence is 18 residues long. CDR3 in amino acids: CAWSPVAGGLAGTYEQYF. CDR3 DNA sequence: TGTGCCTGGAGTCCCGTCGCGGGGGGACTAGCGGGAACCTACGAGCAGTACTTC. Full variable domain (missing parts from reference TRBV30 and TRBJ2-7): SQTIHQWPATLVQPVGSPLSLECTVEGTSNPNLYWYRQAAGRGLQLLFYSVGIGQISSEVPQNLSASRPQDRQFILSSKKLLLSDSGFYLCAWSPVAGGLAGTYEQYFGPGTRLTVT.

As concerns this clonotype: A much larger clonotype is one base distant, so this may be a read error. The chain links TRBV28 to TRBJ2-7, with 7 nucleotides matching TRBD2. Germline V gene data show CDR1 as MDHEN and CDR2 as SYDVKM. This CDR3 has 13 residues. Trimming at V came to 11 bases and at J to 2 bases, leaving 9 bases not matched to a gene. In DNA, the CDR3 is TGTGCCTGCACTCCGGGACTAACCTACGAGCAGTACTTC. Protein sequence: CACTPGLTYEQYF. The complete variable domain, with remaining parts taken from reference TRBV28 and TRBJ2-7, reads DVKVTQSSRYLVKRTGEKVFLECVQDMDHENMFWYRQDPGLGLRLIYFSYDVKMKEKGDIPEGYSVSREKKERFSLILESASTNQTSMYLCACTPGLTYEQYFGPGTRLTVT.

Note on this clonotype: Being one base from a much bigger clone, this may be a read error. The chain links TRBV24-1 to TRBJ2-7, with TRBD1 identical over 7 bases. CDR1 and CDR2 from the germline V gene are KGHDR and SFDVKD. The CDR3 loop spans 15 amino acids. Here the CDR3 DNA reads TGTGCCGCCAGTGTCCTAAGACAGGGCCGCTACGAGCAGTACTTC. Amino acids: CAASVLRQGRYEQYF.

This clonotype was observed at least ten times. The rearrangement joins TRBV3-1 to TRBJ2-3; 8 positions agree with TRBD2. This CDR3 has 14 residues. The germline V gene has CDR1 LGHDT and CDR2 YNNKEL (reference sequence). The junction had 6 bases not matched to a gene; V was cut back by 4 bases and J by 6 bases. CDR3 DNA: TGTGCCAGCAGCCTTAGCGGGAAAAGGGATACGCAGTATTTT. Amino acids: CASSLSGKRDTQYF.

This clonotype was seen more than once but under ten times. The chain employs TRBV28 and TRBJ1-6; D is perhaps TRBD1 (5 bases). Trimming removed 3 bases from V and 5 bases from J, with 11 bases in between. This CDR3 is 15 amino acids long. Germline CDR1 reads MDHEN; CDR2 reads SYDVKM. CDR3: CASSFSGGDNSPLHF. Here the CDR3 DNA reads TGTGCCAGCAGTTTCTCGGGAGGGGATAATTCACCCCTCCACTTT.

The table lists this clonotype with many counts. CDR3 DNA sequence: TGCAGATCCCTGGCGGGAGATCTAAATGAGCAGTTCTTC. This translates into CRSLAGDLNEQFF. The chain joins TRBV20-1 to TRBJ2-1; 7 bases are shared with TRBD2. The CDR3 has 13 residues. Looked up from germline, CDR1 is DFQATT and CDR2 is SNEGSKA (reference sequence).

This clonotype was observed at least ten times. This rearrangement joins TRBV7-2 to TRBJ2-3; D remains ambiguous. The CDR3 is made up of 13 amino acids. Germline V gene lookup returns CDR1 SGHTA and CDR2 FQGNSA. Trimming took 2 bases from V and 0 from J, leaving 3 bases between them. CDR3 loop: CASSLLSTDTQYF. The CDR3 DNA follows: TGTGCCAGCAGCTTACTGAGCACAGATACGCAGTATTTT. The full variable domain, in which reference TRBV7-2 and TRBJ2-3 provide the parts outside the CDR3, is GAGVSQSPSNKVTEKGKDVELRCDPISGHTALYWYRQSLGQGLEFLIYFQGNSAPDKSGLPSDRFSAERTGGSVSTLTIQRTQQEDSAVYLCASSLLSTDTQYFGPGTRLTVL.

CDR3 residues: CASISYREQFF. The CDR3 DNA is TGTGCCAGCATCAGCTACCGTGAGCAGTTCTTC. The rearrangement uses TRBV6-2 or TRBV6-3 and TRBJ2-1; no definite D call. V was shortened by 7 bases and J by 9 bases, with 10 bases between the two germline ends. The germline CDR1 and CDR2 sequences are MNHEY and SVGEGT. This CDR3 is built from 11 residues.

This clonotype was detected many times. The genes are TRBV29-1 and TRBJ1-1, with 7 bases aligning to TRBD1. Germline V CDR1 and CDR2: SQVTM, ANQGSEA. V shed 1 base and J 5 bases; nucleotides not matched to a gene: 4. This CDR3 is 13 amino acids long. This chain's CDR3 is CSVEVDRATEAFF. For the CDR3, the DNA is TGCAGCGTTGAAGTTGACAGGGCGACTGAAGCTTTCTTT.

This clonotype has a handful of counts. The CDR3 DNA reads TGCAGTGCTAGAGCGCGGGAGTACGGGGAGCTGTTTTTT. This codes for CSARAREYGELFF. The chain uses TRBV20-1 and TRBJ2-2, with 7 bases matching TRBD2. The CDR3 is 13 residues long. Germline V lookup: CDR1 DFQATT, CDR2 SNEGSKA (reference sequence). The trim removed 1 base at V and 7 bases at J, leaving 3 bases unmatched.

This clonotype was counted many times. V usage is TRBV12-3 or TRBV12-4 and J usage is TRBJ2-3, with TRBD2 as a possible D gene (6 bases). The CDR3 runs 15 residues. Deletions cut 3 bases from V and 5 bases from J, with 15 bases between. CDR3 sequence reads: CASSLYGGSGDTQYF. DNA of the CDR3: TGTGCCAGCAGTTTGTACGGAGGGAGTGGAGATACGCAGTATTTT.